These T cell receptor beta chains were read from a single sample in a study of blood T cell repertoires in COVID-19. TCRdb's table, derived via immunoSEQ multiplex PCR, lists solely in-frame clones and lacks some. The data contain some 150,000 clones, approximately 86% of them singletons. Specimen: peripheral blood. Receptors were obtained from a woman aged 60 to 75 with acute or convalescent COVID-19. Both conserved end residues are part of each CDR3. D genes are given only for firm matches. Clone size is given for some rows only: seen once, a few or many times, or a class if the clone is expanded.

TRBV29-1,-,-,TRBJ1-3,TGCAGCGTTTTGGACCAGGGTTGGTTTACCGGAAACACCATATATTTT,CSVLDQGWFTGNTIYF
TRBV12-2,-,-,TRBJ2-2,TGTGCAAGTCGCTTAGTTTTAGCGGGGGGGAACACCGGGGAGCTGTTTTTT,CASRLVLAGGNTGELFF
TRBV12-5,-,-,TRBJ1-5,TGTGCTAGTGGTACCAATCTGGGGGGGCAACGGGGACAGCCCCAGCATTTT,CASGTNLGGQRGQPQHF
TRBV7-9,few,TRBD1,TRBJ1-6,TGTGCCAGCAGCTACGACAGGGCGAGAAATTCACCCCTCCACTTT,CASSYDRARNSPLHF
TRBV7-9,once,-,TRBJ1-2,TGTGCCAGCAGCCCCCCGACAGACTACTATGGCTACACCTTC,CASSPPTDYYGYTF
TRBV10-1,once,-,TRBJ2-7,TGCGCCAGCAGTGGGGGATCACACGGACTACCAACTGGCGAGCAGTACTTC,CASSGGSHGLPTGEQYF
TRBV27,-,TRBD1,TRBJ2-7,TGTGCCAGCGGCCGGGACAGGGCGAATTCGTACTTC,CASGRDRANSYF
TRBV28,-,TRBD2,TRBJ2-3,TGTGCCAGCAGTTGGCCTCGGGACTACTACGAGGGTGGCGCAGATACGCAGTATTTT,CASSWPRDYYEGGADTQYF
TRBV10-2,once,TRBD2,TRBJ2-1,TGCGCCAGCAGTGAGTCGAAACTAGCGGGGGGCCAAAATGAGCAGTTCTTC,CASSESKLAGGQNEQFF
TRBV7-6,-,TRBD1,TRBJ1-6,TGTGCCAGCAGCCTCGTACAGGGGGCAGGTAATTCACCCCTCCACTTT,CASSLVQGAGNSPLHF
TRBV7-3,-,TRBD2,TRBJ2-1,TGTGCCAGCAGCAATAGCGGGGCTAATGAGCAGTTCTTC,CASSNSGANEQFF
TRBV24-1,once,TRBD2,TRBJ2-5,TGTGCCACCAGCGGCGGGGGGTCCCAAGAGACCCAGTACTTC,CATSGGGSQETQYF
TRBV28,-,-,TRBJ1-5,TGTGCCAGCAGTTTCGCCTGGGCGAACAATCAGCCCCAGCATTTT,CASSFAWANNQPQHF
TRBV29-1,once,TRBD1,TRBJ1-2,TGCAGCGTTGGGGACAGGTTGGGGACTAACTATGGCTACACCTTC,CSVGDRLGTNYGYTF
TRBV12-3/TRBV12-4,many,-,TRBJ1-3,TGTGCCATTAGTCGTTCTGGAAACACCATATATTTT,CAISRSGNTIYF
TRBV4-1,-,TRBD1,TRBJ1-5,TGCGCCAGCAGTCGCTCCGGGGACAGGGAACAGCCCCAGCATTTT,CASSRSGDREQPQHF
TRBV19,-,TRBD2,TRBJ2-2,TGTGCCACTCCGCGGGGCGGGGGGTTCACCGGGGAGCTGTTTTTT,CATPRGGGFTGELFF
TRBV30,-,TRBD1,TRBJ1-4,TGTGCCTGGGATACAGGGGGTAGGGGTGAAAAACTGTTTTTT,CAWDTGGRGEKLFF
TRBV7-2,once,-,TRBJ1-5,TGTGCCAGCAGCTCGCGGGTAGGGCAGCCCCAGCATTTT,CASSSRVGQPQHF
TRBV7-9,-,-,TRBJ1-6,TGTGCCAGCAGCTTAGAACAGGGAATCGCACCCCTCCACTTT,CASSLEQGIAPLHF
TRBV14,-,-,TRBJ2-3,TGTGCCAGCAGCCAAGATATAGTTGGCGGATCACGCACAGATACGCAGTATTTT,CASSQDIVGGSRTDTQYF
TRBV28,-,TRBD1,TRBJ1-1,TGTGCCAGCAGAGCGCCGGGACAGGGGTACACTGAAGCTTTCTTT,CASRAPGQGYTEAFF
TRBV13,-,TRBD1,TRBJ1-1,TGTGCCAGCAGCGCCTCCCGGACAGGGGGCTCGAAAGCTTTCTTT,CASSASRTGGSKAFF
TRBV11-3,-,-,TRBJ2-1,TGTGCCAGCAGCTTAGCCTCAATCAGGGATAGCGAGCAGTTCTTC,CASSLASIRDSEQFF
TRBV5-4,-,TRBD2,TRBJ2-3,TGTGCCAGCAGCTCCCTCCAGGCACTAGCGGGGGGCACAGATACGCAGTATTTT,CASSSLQALAGGTDTQYF
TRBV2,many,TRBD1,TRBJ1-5,TGTGCCAGCACCCCTAGGACAGGGGGAATGGGCAATCAGCCCCAGCATTTT,CASTPRTGGMGNQPQHF
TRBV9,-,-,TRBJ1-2,TGTGCCAGCCGAGAAGCGGGGGGCGACGGGTATGGCTACACCTTC,CASREAGGDGYGYTF
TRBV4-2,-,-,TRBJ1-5,TGTGCCAGCAGCCAAGACGGTAGCAATCAGCCCCAGCATTTT,CASSQDGSNQPQHF
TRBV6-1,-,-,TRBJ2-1,TGTGCCAGCAGTGAAGCGAGAGGGGAGCAGTTCTTC,CASSEARGEQFF
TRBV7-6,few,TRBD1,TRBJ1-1,TGTGCCAGCAGCACGGGACAGGGGGCGCGGGGGAGCACTGAAGCTTTCTTT,CASSTGQGARGSTEAFF
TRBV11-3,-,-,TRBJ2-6,TGTGCCAGCAGCCACACACTAAGTCTGGACTCTGGGGCCAACGTCCTGACTTTC,CASSHTLSLDSGANVLTF
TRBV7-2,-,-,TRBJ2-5,TGTGCCAGCAGCTATTTCTCGACAGCCACTTATGAGACCCAGTACTTC,CASSYFSTATYETQYF
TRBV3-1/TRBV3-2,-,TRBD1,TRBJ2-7,TGTGCCAGCAGCCGGACAGGGTCCTACGAGCAGTACTTC,CASSRTGSYEQYF
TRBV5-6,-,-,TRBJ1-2,TGTGCCAGCAGCTTTTACGGGCAGCGGACTAACTATGGCTACACCTTC,CASSFYGQRTNYGYTF
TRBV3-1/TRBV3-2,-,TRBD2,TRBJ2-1,TGTGCCAGCAGCCAGTTCCTAGCGGCCCCCCTCTTC,CASSQFLAAPLF
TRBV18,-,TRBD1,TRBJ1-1,TGTGCCAGCTCACTCATCCCGGGACAGGGGGCGCGCACTGAAGCTTTCTTT,CASSLIPGQGARTEAFF
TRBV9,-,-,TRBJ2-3,TGTGCCAGCAGCGTGGTGGGCGGGGACACAGATACGCAGTATTTT,CASSVVGGDTDTQYF
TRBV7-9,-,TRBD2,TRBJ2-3,TGTGCCAGCAGCAGACCCGGGACTAGCGGAACCAAGGATACGCAGTATTTT,CASSRPGTSGTKDTQYF
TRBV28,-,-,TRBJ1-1,TGTGCCGCGTACCGCTCGTCTACTGAAGCTTTCTTT,CAAYRSSTEAFF
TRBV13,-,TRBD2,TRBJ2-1,TGTGCCAGCAGCTTAGAATTCAGGACTAGCGGGGGAGCCTACAATGAGCAGTTCTTC,CASSLEFRTSGGAYNEQFF
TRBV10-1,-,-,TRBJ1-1,TGCGCCAGCAGTGAGGGTGGTCAGGGCCAGGCTTTCTTT,CASSEGGQGQAFF
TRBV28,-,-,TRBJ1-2,TGTGCCAGCAGTCTAGTATTCGGGGACTATGGCTACACCTTC,CASSLVFGDYGYTF
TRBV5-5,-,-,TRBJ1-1,TGTGCCAGCAGTCCTGACAGACACACTGAAGCTTTCTTT,CASSPDRHTEAFF
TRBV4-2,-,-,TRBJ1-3,TGTGCCAGCAGCCCAAGTCCCGGGGGATCTGGAAACACCATATATTTT,CASSPSPGGSGNTIYF
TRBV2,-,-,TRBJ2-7,TGTGCCAGCAGTGAAGCATTATCAGCGTCCTACTCCTACGAGCAGTACTTC,CASSEALSASYSYEQYF
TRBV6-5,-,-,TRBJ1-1,TGTGCCACCAAAGTACGGGGAATGAACACTGAAGCTTTCTTT,CATKVRGMNTEAFF
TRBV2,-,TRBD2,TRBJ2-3,TGTGCCAGCAGAGTAGCGGGAGATACGCAGTATTTT,CASRVAGDTQYF
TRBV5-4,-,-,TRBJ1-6,TGTGCCAGCAGCCTTGACAGATATAATTCACCCCTCCACTTT,CASSLDRYNSPLHF
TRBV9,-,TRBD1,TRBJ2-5,TGTGCCAGCAGTAAGACAGGGCTCCAAGAGACCCAGTACTTC,CASSKTGLQETQYF
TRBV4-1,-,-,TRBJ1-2,TGCGCCAGCAGCCAAGGGGTGACAGTGGTGGTTGGCTACACCTTC,CASSQGVTVVVGYTF
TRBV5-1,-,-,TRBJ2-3,TGCGCCAGCAGCTTCAAAGACAACACAGATACGCAGTATTTT,CASSFKDNTDTQYF
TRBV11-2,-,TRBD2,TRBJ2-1,TGTGCCAGCAGCCCTCGGGGAGCGGGGGATACCGGCAATGAGCAGTTCTTC,CASSPRGAGDTGNEQFF
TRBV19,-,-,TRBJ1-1,TGTGCCAGTAGTGGGCAGTTGAACACTGAAGCTTTCTTT,CASSGQLNTEAFF
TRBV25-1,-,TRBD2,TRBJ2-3,TGTGCCAGCAGTGCTGGGACTAGCGGGGGAACAGATACGCAGTATTTT,CASSAGTSGGTDTQYF
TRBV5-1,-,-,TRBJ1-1,TGCGCCAGCAGCTTGGCCTTAAATTCTGAAGCTTTCTTT,CASSLALNSEAFF
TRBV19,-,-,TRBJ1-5,TGTGCCAGTAGTATCGATGGGGGCGGACAGCCCCAGCATTTT,CASSIDGGGQPQHF
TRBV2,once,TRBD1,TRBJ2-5,TGTGCCAGCAATAGAAATCCGGGACAGGGGTTGGCCCAGTACTTC,CASNRNPGQGLAQYF